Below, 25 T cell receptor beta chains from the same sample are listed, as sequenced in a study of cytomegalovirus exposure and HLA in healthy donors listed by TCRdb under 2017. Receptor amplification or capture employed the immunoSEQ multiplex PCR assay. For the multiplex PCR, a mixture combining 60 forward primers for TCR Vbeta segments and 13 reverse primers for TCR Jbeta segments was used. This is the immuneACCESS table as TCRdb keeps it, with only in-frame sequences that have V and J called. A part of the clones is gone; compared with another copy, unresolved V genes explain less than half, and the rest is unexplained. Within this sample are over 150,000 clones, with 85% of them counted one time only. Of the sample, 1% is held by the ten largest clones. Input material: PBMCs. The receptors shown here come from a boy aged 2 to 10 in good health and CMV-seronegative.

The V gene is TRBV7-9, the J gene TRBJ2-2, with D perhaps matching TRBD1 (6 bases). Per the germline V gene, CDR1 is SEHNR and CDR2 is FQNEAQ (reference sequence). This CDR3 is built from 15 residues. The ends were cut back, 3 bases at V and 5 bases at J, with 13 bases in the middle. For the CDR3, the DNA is TGTGCCAGCAGCTTCGCAGGGGCAGGGACCGGGGAGCTGTTTTTT. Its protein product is CASSFAGAGTGELFF.

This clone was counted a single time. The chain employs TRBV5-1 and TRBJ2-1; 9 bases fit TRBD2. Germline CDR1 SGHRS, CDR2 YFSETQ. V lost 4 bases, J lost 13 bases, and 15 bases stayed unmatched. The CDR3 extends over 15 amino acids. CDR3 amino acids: CASSPIASGKVDQFF. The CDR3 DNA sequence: TGCGCCAGCAGCCCGATCGCTAGCGGGAAGGTGGATCAGTTCTTC.

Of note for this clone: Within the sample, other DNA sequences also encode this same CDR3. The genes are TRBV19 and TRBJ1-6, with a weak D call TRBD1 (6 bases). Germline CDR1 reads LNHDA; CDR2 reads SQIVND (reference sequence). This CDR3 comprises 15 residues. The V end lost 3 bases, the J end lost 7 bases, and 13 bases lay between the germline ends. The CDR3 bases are TGTGCCAGTAGTATGATACAGGGTACCAATTCACCCCTCCACTTT. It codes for CASSMIQGTNSPLHF. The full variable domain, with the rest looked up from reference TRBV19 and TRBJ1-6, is DGGITQSPKYLFRKEGQNVTLSCEQNLNHDAMYWYRQDPGQGLRLIYYSQIVNDFQKGDIAEGYSVSREKKESFPLTVTSAQKNPTAFYLCASSMIQGTNSPLHFGNGTRLTVT.

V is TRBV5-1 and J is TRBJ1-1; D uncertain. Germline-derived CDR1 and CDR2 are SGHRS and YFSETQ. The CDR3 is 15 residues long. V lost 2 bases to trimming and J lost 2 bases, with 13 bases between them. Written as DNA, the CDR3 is TGCGCCAGCAGCTTCGATTCCGGGAGAAACACTGAAGCTTTCTTT. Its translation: CASSFDSGRNTEAFF.

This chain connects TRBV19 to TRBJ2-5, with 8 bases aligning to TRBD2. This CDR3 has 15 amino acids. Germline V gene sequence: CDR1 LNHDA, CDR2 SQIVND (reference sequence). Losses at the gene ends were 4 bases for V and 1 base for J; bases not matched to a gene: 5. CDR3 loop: CASSTGGEIQETQYF. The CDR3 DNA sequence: TGTGCCAGTAGTACCGGGGGGGAGATCCAAGAGACCCAGTACTTC.

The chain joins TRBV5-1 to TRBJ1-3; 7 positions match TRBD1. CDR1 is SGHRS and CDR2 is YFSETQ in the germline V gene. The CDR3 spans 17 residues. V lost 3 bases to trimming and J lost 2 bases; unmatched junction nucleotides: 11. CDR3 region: CASSYSSTGEPGNTIYF. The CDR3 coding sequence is TGCGCCAGCAGCTACAGTTCAACAGGGGAGCCTGGAAACACCATATATTTT.

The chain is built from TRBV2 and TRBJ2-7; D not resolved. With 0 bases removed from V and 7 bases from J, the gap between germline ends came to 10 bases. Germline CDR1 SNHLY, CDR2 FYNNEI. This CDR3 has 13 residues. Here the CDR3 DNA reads TGTGCCAGCAGTGAAGCACGGGCCGGGGAGCAGTACGTC. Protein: CASSEARAGEQYV.

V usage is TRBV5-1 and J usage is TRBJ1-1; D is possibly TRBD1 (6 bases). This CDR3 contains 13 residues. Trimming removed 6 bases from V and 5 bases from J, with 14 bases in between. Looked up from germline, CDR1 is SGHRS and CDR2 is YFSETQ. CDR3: CASNEGRGTEAFF. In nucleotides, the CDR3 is TGCGCCAGCAATGAGGGCAGGGGAACTGAAGCTTTCTTT.

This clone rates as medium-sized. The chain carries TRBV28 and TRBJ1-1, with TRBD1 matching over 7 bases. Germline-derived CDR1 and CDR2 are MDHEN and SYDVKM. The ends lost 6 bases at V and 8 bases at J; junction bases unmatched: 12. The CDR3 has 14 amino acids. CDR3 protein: CASRITGDGVEAFF. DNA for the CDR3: TGTGCCAGCAGGATAACAGGGGACGGAGTCGAAGCTTTCTTT.

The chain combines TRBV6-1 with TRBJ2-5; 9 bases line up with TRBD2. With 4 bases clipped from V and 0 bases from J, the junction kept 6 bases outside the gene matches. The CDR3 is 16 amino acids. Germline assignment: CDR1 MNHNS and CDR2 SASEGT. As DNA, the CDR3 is TGTGCCAGCAGTGTATCGGTAGCGGGGGACCAAGAGACCCAGTACTTC. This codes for CASSVSVAGDQETQYF.

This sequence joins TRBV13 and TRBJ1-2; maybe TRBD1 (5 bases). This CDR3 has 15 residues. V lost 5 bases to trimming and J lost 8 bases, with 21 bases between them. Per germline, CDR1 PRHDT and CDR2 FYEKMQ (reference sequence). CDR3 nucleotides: TGTGCCAGCAGCGTTAACCCCCTCCGGACAAACGGCTACACCTTC. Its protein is CASSVNPLRTNGYTF.

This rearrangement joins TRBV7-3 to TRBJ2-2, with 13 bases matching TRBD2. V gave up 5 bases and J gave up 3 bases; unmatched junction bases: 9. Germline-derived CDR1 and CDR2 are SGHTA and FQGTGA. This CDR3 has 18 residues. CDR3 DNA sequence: TGTGCCAGCAGCGCAATTACTAGCGGGAGGGCCTACACCGGGGAGCTGTTTTTT. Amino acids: CASSAITSGRAYTGELFF.

CDR3 nucleotide sequence: TGTGCCAGCAGCTTAGGTCCAGCGGGGAGGACAGATACGCAGTATTTT. Translation: CASSLGPAGRTDTQYF. The chain is built from TRBV7-2 and TRBJ2-3; 7 nucleotides line up with TRBD2. Germline CDR1 SGHTA, CDR2 FQGNSA. CDR3 length: 16 residues. The junction had 7 bases not matched to a gene; V was cut back by 1 base and J by 3 bases.

The CDR3 region has the DNA TGTGCCAGCAGCCAAATACCCGGGACTGGGTACAATGAGCAGTTCTTC. Translated: CASSQIPGTGYNEQFF. The chain has TRBV7-3 and TRBJ2-1; TRBD2 is a possible D gene (6 bases). In germline, CDR1 is SGHTA, CDR2 FQGTGA. The CDR3 has 16 amino acids. With 5 bases removed from V and 4 bases from J, the gap between germline ends came to 18 bases.

The CDR3 spells CASSIRGNQPQHF. CDR3 DNA: TGTGCCAGCAGTATCAGGGGTAATCAGCCCCAGCATTTT. This chain connects TRBV27 to TRBJ1-5; weak D call: TRBD1 (6 bases). V gave up 5 bases and J gave up 4 bases, with 9 bases separating them. CDR1 and CDR2 from the germline V gene are MNHEY and SMNVEV (reference sequence). The length of the CDR3 is 13 residues.

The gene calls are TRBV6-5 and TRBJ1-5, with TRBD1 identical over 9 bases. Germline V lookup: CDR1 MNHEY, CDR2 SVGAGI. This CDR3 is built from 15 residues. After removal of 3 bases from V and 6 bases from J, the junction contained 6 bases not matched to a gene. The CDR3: CASSYSTGGSQPQHF. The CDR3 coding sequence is TGTGCCAGCAGTTATTCTACAGGGGGCAGTCAGCCCCAGCATTTT.

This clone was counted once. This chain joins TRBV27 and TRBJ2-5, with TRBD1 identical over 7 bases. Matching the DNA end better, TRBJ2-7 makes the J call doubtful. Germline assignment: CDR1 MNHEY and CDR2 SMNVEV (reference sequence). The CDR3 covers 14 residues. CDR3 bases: TGTGCCAGCAGTTTTACAGGGGTAGGCTACGAGCAGTACTTC. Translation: CASSFTGVGYEQYF.

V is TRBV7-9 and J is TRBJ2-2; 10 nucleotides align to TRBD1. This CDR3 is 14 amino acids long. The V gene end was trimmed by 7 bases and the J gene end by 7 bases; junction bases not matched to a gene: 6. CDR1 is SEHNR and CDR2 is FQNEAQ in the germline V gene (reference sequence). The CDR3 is CASIDRGQVGELFF. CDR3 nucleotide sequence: TGTGCCAGCATCGACAGGGGGCAGGTCGGGGAGCTGTTTTTT.

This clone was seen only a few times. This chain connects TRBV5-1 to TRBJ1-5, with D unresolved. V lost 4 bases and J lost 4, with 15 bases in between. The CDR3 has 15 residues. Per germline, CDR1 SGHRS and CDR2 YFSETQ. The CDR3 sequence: CASSARGHINQPQHF. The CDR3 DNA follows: TGCGCCAGCAGCGCACGTGGCCATATTAATCAGCCCCAGCATTTT.

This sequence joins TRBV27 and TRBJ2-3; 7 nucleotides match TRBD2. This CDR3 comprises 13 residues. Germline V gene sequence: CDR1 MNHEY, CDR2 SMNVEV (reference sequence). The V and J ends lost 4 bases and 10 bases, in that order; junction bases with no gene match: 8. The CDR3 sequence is CASSWGGIGAQYF. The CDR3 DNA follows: TGTGCCAGCAGTTGGGGGGGGATCGGGGCGCAGTATTTT.

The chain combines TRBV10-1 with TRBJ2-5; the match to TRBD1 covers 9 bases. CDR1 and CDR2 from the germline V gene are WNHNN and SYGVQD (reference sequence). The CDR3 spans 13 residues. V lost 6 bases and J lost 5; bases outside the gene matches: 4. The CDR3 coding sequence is TGCGCCAGCAGCGGGACAGGGATGGAGACCCAGTACTTC. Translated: CASSGTGMETQYF.

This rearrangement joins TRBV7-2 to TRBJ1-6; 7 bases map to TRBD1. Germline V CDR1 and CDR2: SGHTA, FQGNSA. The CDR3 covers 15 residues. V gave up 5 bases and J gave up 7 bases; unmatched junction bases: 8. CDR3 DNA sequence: TGTGCCAGCAGCACCCGACAGGGCGCAAATTCACCCCTCCACTTT. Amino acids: CASSTRQGANSPLHF. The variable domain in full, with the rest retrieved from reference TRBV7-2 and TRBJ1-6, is GAGVSQSPSNKVTEKGKDVELRCDPISGHTALYWYRQSLGQGLEFLIYFQGNSAPDKSGLPSDRFSAERTGGSVSTLTIQRTQQEDSAVYLCASSTRQGANSPLHFGNGTRLTVT.

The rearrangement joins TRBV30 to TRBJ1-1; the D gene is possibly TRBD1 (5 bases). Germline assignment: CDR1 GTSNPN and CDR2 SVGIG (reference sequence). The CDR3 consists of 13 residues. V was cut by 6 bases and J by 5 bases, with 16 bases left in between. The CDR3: CACSRDAGTEAFF. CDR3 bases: TGTGCCTGCTCTCGGGACGCGGGAACTGAAGCTTTCTTT.

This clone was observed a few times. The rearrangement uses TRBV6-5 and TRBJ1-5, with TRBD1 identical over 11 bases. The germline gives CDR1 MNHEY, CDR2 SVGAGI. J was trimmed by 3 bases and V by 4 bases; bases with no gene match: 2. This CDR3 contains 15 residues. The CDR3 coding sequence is TGTGCCAGCAGTTGGACAGGGGGCTACAATCAGCCCCAGCATTTT. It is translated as CASSWTGGYNQPQHF.

CDR3 in amino acids: CASSPLNGAEKLFF. In nucleotides, the CDR3 is TGTGCCAGCAGTCCCCTGAATGGGGCTGAAAAACTGTTTTTT. V usage is TRBV28 and J usage is TRBJ1-4; D may be TRBD1 (5 bases). V was trimmed by 5 bases and J by 7 bases, leaving 14 bases between them. Looked up from germline, CDR1 is MDHEN and CDR2 is SYDVKM. The CDR3 runs to 14 residues.